This T cell receptor beta chain was sequenced for a study of vaccination effects on CD4 cells after COVID-19. Sequencing was preceded by expansion of antigen-specific CD4+ T cells with viral peptide pools in the ViraFEST assay. Following culture for around 9 days, CD4+ T cells were isolated. Note on this clone: Its antigen is not known.

Whole-study results and caveats: The study had few convalescent patients and no early post-infection timepoints. Clones from infection and from vaccination both contracted markedly late after vaccination.

This CDR3 comprises 16 residues. V dropped 4 bases and J dropped 2 bases, with 15 bases sitting between them. Germline V gene data show CDR1 as SGHTA and CDR2 as FQGNSA. This table comes from immunoSEQ multiplex PCR, and its TCRdb copy is limited to in-frame clones, with some not included. The sample carries some 8,000 clones, approximately 75% recorded once. The J gene is TRBJ1-5, the V gene TRBV7-2; D unresolved. The sample was CD4+ T cells from PBMCs cultured with HCoV-229E spike peptides, taken before COVID-19 vaccination. This sequence originates from a human donor who received a COVID-19 vaccine. The CDR3 is CASSSPGVGRNQPQHF. The CDR3 nucleotides read TGTGCCAGCAGCTCTCCCGGCGTAGGGCGCAATCAGCCCCAGCATTTT.